The 30 T cell receptor beta chains in this list originate from one sample, sequenced in a study of OX40 agonist ivuxolimab in advanced cancers. Some clones are missing from TCRdb's copy, which holds only in-frame ones; the method was immunoSEQ multiplex PCR. The profile shows about 43,000 clones, roughly 86% of them singletons. The starting material was CD4+ or CD8+ T cells sorted from blood, obtained in a trial of the OX40 agonist ivuxolimab. The receptors come from an adult with an advanced solid tumor such as melanoma, head and neck, liver or kidney cancer.

The chain combines TRBV6-1 with TRBJ1-2, with 7 bases that match TRBD1. Germline CDR1 and CDR2: MNHNS and SASEGT. V shed 8 bases, J shed 7 bases, and the junction held 13 bases outside the gene matches. The CDR3 runs to 14 residues. This CDR3 reads CASGRHRGSGGYTF. In DNA form, the CDR3 reads TGTGCCAGCGGACGACACAGGGGCTCGGGTGGCTACACCTTC.

This clone appeared once. The chain joins TRBV7-2 to TRBJ2-3; possibly TRBD1 for D (7 bases). V was cut by 5 bases and J by 6 bases, with 12 bases left in between. Germline assignment: CDR1 SGHTA and CDR2 FQGNSA. The CDR3 extends over 13 amino acids. CDR3 sequence: CASSPQGRDTQYF. The DNA of the CDR3 is TGTGCCAGCAGCCCACAGGGGAGGGATACGCAGTATTTT. The entire variable domain, with the rest obtained from reference TRBV7-2 and TRBJ2-3, is as follows: GAGVSQSPSNKVTEKGKDVELRCDPISGHTALYWYRQSLGQGLEFLIYFQGNSAPDKSGLPSDRFSAERTGGSVSTLTIQRTQQEDSAVYLCASSPQGRDTQYFGPGTRLTVL.

The V gene is TRBV5-4, the J gene TRBJ2-5, with 9 nucleotides matching TRBD2. After removal of 4 bases from V and 3 bases from J, the junction contained 4 bases not matched to a gene. The CDR3 extends over 14 amino acids. Germline CDR1 and CDR2: SGHNT and YYREEE (reference sequence). The CDR3 nucleotides are TGTGCCAGCAGCGCCAGACTAGCGGAAGAGACCCAGTACTTC. It yields the protein CASSARLAEETQYF.

The chain links TRBV18 to TRBJ2-5, with D unresolved. The CDR3 has 14 residues. Trimming removed 3 bases from V and 3 bases from J, with 11 bases in between. The germline V gene has CDR1 KGHSH and CDR2 LQKENI. CDR3 sequence reads: CASSPRSREETQYF. CDR3 nucleotides: TGTGCCAGCTCACCGCGAAGCCGCGAAGAGACCCAGTACTTC.

The rearrangement links TRBV9 to TRBJ2-3; D is perhaps TRBD1 (5 bases). Germline V gene data show CDR1 as SGDLS and CDR2 as YYNGEE. The V end was cut by 0 bases, the J end by 0 bases, with 20 bases between. The CDR3 runs 19 residues. This chain's CDR3 is CASSVEGWAQETSTDTQYF. CDR3 coding DNA: TGTGCCAGCAGCGTAGAGGGTTGGGCACAGGAGACTAGCACAGATACGCAGTATTTT.

The chain joins TRBV11-3 to TRBJ2-7; TRBD2 matches 9 bases. V was clipped by 5 bases and J by 3 bases; unmatched bases: 11. Per germline, CDR1 SGHNT and CDR2 YENEEA. This CDR3 spans 16 amino acids. The CDR3 nucleotides are TGTGCCAGCAGCCCTTGGGTAGCGGGAGATATCTACGAGCAGTACTTC. The encoded protein is CASSPWVAGDIYEQYF.

The chain links TRBV5-1 to TRBJ2-7, with 8 positions matching TRBD2. Germline CDR1 is SGHRS and CDR2 is YFSETQ. The CDR3 has 15 residues. J lost 5 bases, V lost 3 bases, and 10 bases had no gene match. In DNA, the CDR3 is TGCGCCAGCAGCTCGGATCGGGGGGGCCGCGACGAGCAGTACTTC. As protein: CASSSDRGGRDEQYF.

The chain links TRBV7-8 to TRBJ2-5; D gene uncertain. V gave up 1 base and J gave up 5 bases, with 8 bases separating them. Germline-derived CDR1 and CDR2 are SGHVS and FQNEAQ. This CDR3 is 13 amino acids long. The CDR3 DNA follows: TGTGCCAGCAGCTTAGGGATCAGGGAGACCCAGTACTTC. It encodes CASSLGIRETQYF.

V usage is TRBV7-8 and J usage is TRBJ2-4; D may match TRBD1 or TRBD2 (6 bases each). Per the germline V gene, CDR1 is SGHVS and CDR2 is FQNEAQ. The CDR3 length is 15 residues. V lost 5 bases and J 0 bases, leaving 11 bases between the germline ends. In DNA, the CDR3 is TGTGCCAGCAGCGGAGGGGGAATAGCCAAAAACATTCAGTACTTC. It encodes CASSGGGIAKNIQYF.

CDR3 amino acids: CASSARGRETQYF. The CDR3, as DNA: TGTGCCAGTAGTGCCAGGGGTAGGGAGACCCAGTACTTC. This chain uses TRBV19 with TRBJ2-5; weak D call: TRBD1 (6 bases). Trimming shortened V by 5 bases and J by 5 bases, and 12 bases separated the two germline ends. Germline CDR1 and CDR2: LNHDA and SQIVND (reference sequence). The CDR3 extends over 13 amino acids.

V gene TRBV5-1 combines with J gene TRBJ1-2; a weak D match, TRBD1 (6 bases). CDR1 and CDR2 (germline): SGHRS, YFSETQ. The CDR3 spans 15 residues. Trimming cost V 3 bases and J 5 bases, with 17 bases left between them. The CDR3, as DNA: TGCGCCAGCAGCTGGCACGGGGGGGCGGAATATGGCTACACCTTC. It encodes CASSWHGGAEYGYTF.

The chain carries TRBV5-1 and TRBJ2-7, with unresolved D. The CDR3 has 14 residues. The V end lost 3 bases, the J end lost 1 base, and 11 bases lay between the germline ends. The germline CDR1 and CDR2 sequences are SGHRS and YFSETQ. Here the CDR3 DNA reads TGCGCCAGCAGCTCAACGGCCGGGTCCTACGAGCAGTACTTC. It encodes CASSSTAGSYEQYF.

J is TRBJ2-2 and V is TRBV5-1, with 10 bases fitting TRBD2. This CDR3 is 15 amino acids long. Unmatched junction bases numbered 3, after V lost 2 bases and J lost 5 bases. Germline assignment: CDR1 SGHRS and CDR2 YFSETQ. CDR3 nucleotide sequence: TGCGCCAGCAGCTTCCTAGCGGGGGATACCGGGGAGCTGTTTTTT. Residues: CASSFLAGDTGELFF.

This chain links TRBV7-2 with TRBJ2-7; D unresolved. Trimming stripped 3 bases from V and 5 bases from J, with 8 bases between. Per the germline V gene, CDR1 is SGHTA and CDR2 is FQGNSA. The CDR3 totals 12 residues. For the CDR3, the DNA is TGTGCCAGCAGCTTCGGGCAGAACGAGCAGTACTTC. Protein sequence: CASSFGQNEQYF. Using reference TRBV7-2 and TRBJ2-7 for the parts outside the CDR3, the full variable domain is GAGVSQSPSNKVTEKGKDVELRCDPISGHTALYWYRQSLGQGLEFLIYFQGNSAPDKSGLPSDRFSAERTGGSVSTLTIQRTQQEDSAVYLCASSFGQNEQYFGPGTRLTVT.

This chain links TRBV19 with TRBJ1-1; D is unresolved. V lost 4 bases to trimming and J lost 1 base, with 10 bases between them. Germline CDR1 reads LNHDA; CDR2 reads SQIVND (reference sequence). The CDR3 has 14 amino acids. CDR3 region: CASSTSMTNTEAFF. The CDR3 bases are TGTGCCAGTAGTACGAGTATGACGAACACTGAAGCTTTCTTT.

As DNA, the CDR3 is TGCGCCAGCAGTCAGGAGGGGACAGGGGGCTTTTCACCCCTCCACTTT. Amino acid sequence: CASSQEGTGGFSPLHF. The chain couples TRBV5-1 to TRBJ1-6, with TRBD1 matching 12 bases. V shed 5 bases and J 9 bases; nucleotides not matched to a gene: 9. The germline gives CDR1 SGHRS, CDR2 YFSETQ. CDR3 length: 16 residues.

The CDR3 loop is CASSPEGAANYGYTF. The CDR3 nucleotides read TGTGCCAGCAGCCCGGAGGGGGCCGCTAACTATGGCTACACCTTC. The chain joins TRBV9 to TRBJ1-2; 7 bases are shared with TRBD1. The J segment lost 0 bases and the V segment lost 4 bases, leaving 6 bases of the junction unmatched. Germline V CDR1 and CDR2: SGDLS, YYNGEE. This CDR3 is built from 15 residues.

The V gene is TRBV5-4, the J gene TRBJ2-7; a weak D match, TRBD2 (6 bases). CDR3 size: 13 residues. Per germline, CDR1 SGHNT and CDR2 YYREEE (reference sequence). The V and J ends lost 4 bases and 6 bases respectively, with 14 bases between them. CDR3 sequence reads: CASSRDFAREQYF. CDR3 nucleotide sequence: TGTGCCAGCAGCCGGGACTTCGCTCGCGAGCAGTACTTC. Drawing the rest from reference TRBV5-4 and TRBJ2-7, the complete variable domain is ETGVTQSPTHLIKTRGQQVTLRCSSQSGHNTVSWYQQALGQGPQFIFQYYREEENGRGNFPPRFSGLQFPNYSSELNVNALELDDSALYLCASSRDFAREQYFGPGTRLTVT.

The rearrangement links TRBV11-2 to TRBJ2-4; D gene uncertain. V lost 0 bases and J lost 7, with 10 bases in between. This CDR3 has 14 amino acids. Germline V gene lookup returns CDR1 SGHAT and CDR2 FQNNGV. CDR3 sequence (DNA): TGTGCCAGCAGCTTAGATCTGACTTGGAACATTCAGTACTTC. Protein product: CASSLDLTWNIQYF.

This clone appeared a single time. V and J are TRBV11-2 and TRBJ2-7, with TRBD2 identical over 9 bases. Germline-derived CDR1 and CDR2 are SGHAT and FQNNGV. This CDR3 has 15 amino acids. V dropped 1 base and J dropped 6; count of bases not matched to a gene: 7. The CDR3 DNA sequence: TGTGCCAGCAGCTTAGCCGGGACTAGCAGGGGCGAGCAGTACTTC. Encoded protein: CASSLAGTSRGEQYF.

The V and J genes are TRBV11-2 and TRBJ1-4; weak D call: TRBD1 (6 bases). Looked up from germline, CDR1 is SGHAT and CDR2 is FQNNGV. V was trimmed by 5 bases and J by 8 bases, leaving 18 bases between them. The CDR3 is 15 amino acids. CDR3 loop: CASSTRTGRGEKLFF. In nucleotides, the CDR3 is TGTGCCAGCAGCACACGGACCGGCAGGGGCGAAAAACTGTTTTTT.

This rearrangement joins TRBV6-6 to TRBJ1-1, with a possible D match to TRBD1 (6 bases). CDR3 size: 13 residues. Trimming removed 4 bases from V and 6 bases from J, with 12 bases in between. Germline V gene sequence: CDR1 MNHNY, CDR2 SVGAGI (reference sequence). CDR3 nucleotides: TGTGCCAGCAGTTCAGGGGTTGGTGCTGAAGCTTTCTTT. Its protein product is CASSSGVGAEAFF.

The chain uses TRBV6-5 and TRBJ2-5; 8 bases agree with TRBD2. The DNA end lines up better with TRBJ2-7; the J call may be wrong. The germline V gene encodes CDR1 MNHEY and CDR2 SVGAGI. The CDR3 loop spans 16 amino acids. In nucleotides, the CDR3 is TGTGCCAGCAGTTACCGGCCGGGGGGGTATTACAACGAGCAGTACTTC. Translation gives CASSYRPGGYYNEQYF.

The gene calls are TRBV21-1 and TRBJ1-4. TRBV21-1 is listed as a pseudogene. The CDR3 length is 17 residues. CDR3 amino acids: CASSGGLSGASNEKLFF. The DNA for the CDR3 is TGTGCCAGCAGCGGCGGACTTTCCGGGGCCAGTAATGAAAAACTGTTTTTT.

The V call is TRBV14, the J call TRBJ2-5, with a weak D call TRBD1 (6 bases). From germline, CDR1 is SGHDN and CDR2 FVKESK. The ends were cut back, 3 bases at V and 7 bases at J, with 18 bases in the middle. The CDR3 sequence is 15 residues long. CDR3 sequence: CASSQRWSQGGTQYF. DNA of the CDR3: TGTGCCAGCAGCCAGAGATGGTCACAAGGGGGGACCCAGTACTTC.

The J gene is TRBJ2-1, the V gene TRBV29-1; D not certain. Germline V gives CDR1 SQVTM, CDR2 ANQGSEA. Trimming pared 5 bases from V and 6 bases from J, leaving 11 bases between. There are 12 residues in the CDR3. The CDR3 loop is CSVFGLANEQFF. The DNA of the CDR3 is TGCAGCGTTTTTGGTTTGGCCAATGAGCAGTTCTTC.

The chain couples TRBV6-5 to TRBJ2-5; 7 nucleotides agree with TRBD1. The CDR3 contains 13 residues. The ends lost 6 bases at V and 5 bases at J; junction bases unmatched: 6. Per the germline V gene, CDR1 is MNHEY and CDR2 is SVGAGI. The CDR3 sequence is CASRRTGDETQYF. The CDR3 DNA reads TGTGCCAGCAGGAGGACAGGCGATGAGACCCAGTACTTC.

The genes are TRBV25-1 and TRBJ1-3; TRBD1 matches 7 bases. V lost 1 base, J lost 0 bases, and 3 bases stayed unmatched. The CDR3 consists of 16 residues. Germline V gene sequence: CDR1 MGHDK, CDR2 SYGVNS. The CDR3 is CASSESGTVSGNTIYF. CDR3 nucleotide sequence: TGTGCCAGCAGTGAATCCGGGACAGTCTCTGGAAACACCATATATTTT.

V usage is TRBV18 and J usage is TRBJ1-3; 7 bases fit TRBD1. After removal of 3 bases from V and 0 bases from J, the junction contained 5 bases not matched to a gene. Germline V lookup: CDR1 KGHSH, CDR2 LQKENI. There are 16 residues in the CDR3. The CDR3 is CASSPRDSSSGNTIYF. As DNA, the CDR3 is TGTGCCAGCTCACCGAGGGACAGTAGCTCTGGAAACACCATATATTTT.

V gene TRBV7-3 combines with J gene TRBJ2-7, with 10 bases lining up with TRBD2. Germline V gene data show CDR1 as SGHTA and CDR2 as FQGTGA. The CDR3 has 15 residues. The V and J ends lost 2 bases and 0 bases, in that order; junction bases with no gene match: 1. The CDR3 here is CASSLRLAGSYEQYF. The DNA for the CDR3 is TGTGCCAGCAGCTTACGACTAGCGGGCTCCTACGAGCAGTACTTC.